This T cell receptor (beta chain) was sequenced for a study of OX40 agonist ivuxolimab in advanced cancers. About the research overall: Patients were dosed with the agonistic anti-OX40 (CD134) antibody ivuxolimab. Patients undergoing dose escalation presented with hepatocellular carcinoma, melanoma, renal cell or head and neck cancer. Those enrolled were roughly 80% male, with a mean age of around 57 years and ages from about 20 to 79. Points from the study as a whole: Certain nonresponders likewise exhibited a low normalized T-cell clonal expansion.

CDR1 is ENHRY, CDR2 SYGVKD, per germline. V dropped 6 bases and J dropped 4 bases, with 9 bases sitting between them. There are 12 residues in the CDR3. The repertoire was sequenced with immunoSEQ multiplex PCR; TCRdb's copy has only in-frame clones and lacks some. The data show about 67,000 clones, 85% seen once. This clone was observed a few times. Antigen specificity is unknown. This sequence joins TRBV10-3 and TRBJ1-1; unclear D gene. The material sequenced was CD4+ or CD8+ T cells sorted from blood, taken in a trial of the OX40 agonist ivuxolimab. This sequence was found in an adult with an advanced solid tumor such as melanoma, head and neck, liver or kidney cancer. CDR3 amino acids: CAIRDYRTEAFF. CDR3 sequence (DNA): TGTGCCATCAGGGACTATCGCACTGAAGCTTTCTTT.